A single sample gave rise to the 26 T cell receptor beta chains below, sequenced in a study of post-analysis software for immune sequencing data. General observations from the study: With TRBV5-6, TRBV5-1 and TRBV20-1 included, a handful of TRBV segments were more frequent in patients than in controls.

cDNA libraries of TCR beta carried unique molecular identifiers. TCRdb reprocessed the PCR reads via MiXCR and lists one record per CDR3 protein. The sample contains 170,000 or so distinct CDR3 sequences, roughly 30% of which appear only once. These TCRs are of unknown antigen specificity. The material sequenced was blood. Source of these receptors: a girl aged 10-17 years with multiple sclerosis.

The V gene is TRBV7-3, the J gene TRBJ2-7; 8 bases agree with TRBD1. Germline CDR1 reads SGHTA; CDR2 reads FQGTGA. J was trimmed by 2 bases and V by 3 bases; bases with no gene match: 3. CDR3 length equals 14 residues. The CDR3 coding sequence is TGTGCCAGCAGCTTGACAGGGGCAACCTACGAGCAGTACTTC. Translating gives CASSLTGATYEQYF. Using reference TRBV7-3 and TRBJ2-7 for the parts outside the CDR3, the full variable domain is GAGVSQTPSNKVTEKGKYVELRCDPISGHTALYWYRQSLGQGPEFLIYFQGTGAADDSGLPNDRFFAVRPEGSVSTLKIQRTERGDSAVYLCASSLTGATYEQYFGPGTRLTVT.

In this sample, this clonotype turned up many times. The chain combines TRBV5-1 with TRBJ2-5; D is possibly TRBD1 (5 bases). Germline values: CDR1 SGHRS, CDR2 YFSETQ. The V end was cut by 4 bases, the J end by 2 bases, with 9 bases between. This CDR3 region has 13 residues. In DNA, the CDR3 is TGCGCCAGCAGCATACAGGTTCAAGAGACCCAGTACTTC. It translates to CASSIQVQETQYF.

Details on this clonotype: Just one base apart from a much larger clone, this may be a read error. The chain joins TRBV15 to TRBJ2-5, with a tentative D call TRBD1 (5 bases). Trimming cost V 5 bases and J 1 base, with 11 bases left between them. The CDR3 runs to 14 residues. Per germline, CDR1 LNHNV and CDR2 YYDKDF (reference sequence). In DNA form, the CDR3 reads TGTGCCACCAGCTCGAGACAGCTCCAAGAGACCCAGTACTTC. Its protein is CATSSRQLQETQYF.

This clonotype has at least ten counts. CDR3 DNA sequence: TGTGCCAGCAGTTCTACAGGGGTGGACTCTGTGGAGACCCAGTACTTC. Translating gives CASSSTGVDSVETQYF. The gene calls are TRBV12-3 or TRBV12-4 and TRBJ2-5; TRBD1 aligns across 7 bases. V shed 4 bases, J shed 5 bases, and the junction held 13 bases outside the gene matches. This CDR3 spans 16 amino acids.

A word on this clonotype: The junction departs from the called germline gene at one end, perhaps through a read error. This rearrangement joins TRBV12-3 or TRBV12-4 to TRBJ1-1; TRBD1 agrees at 7 bases. This CDR3 comprises 12 residues. The CDR3: CAGSFWGTEAFF. CDR3 nucleotides: TGTGCCGGCAGTTTTTGGGGGACAGAGGCTTTCTTT.

This clonotype occurred a few times. This chain connects TRBV5-1 to TRBJ1-2, with 7 nucleotides matching TRBD1. Germline values: CDR1 SGHRS, CDR2 YFSETQ. Trimming removed 1 base from V and 6 bases from J; junction bases left unmatched: 6. The CDR3 consists of 14 residues. The CDR3 bases are TGCGCCAGCAGCTTGTATGCAGGGGGAAATGGCTACACCTTC. Protein product: CASSLYAGGNGYTF.

This clonotype has ten or more counts. The J gene is TRBJ1-1, the V gene TRBV11-2; D not certain. Trimming left V 7 bases short and J 1 base short, with 13 bases between. The CDR3 loop spans 14 amino acids. CDR1 and CDR2 from the germline V gene are SGHAT and FQNNGV. The CDR3 DNA reads TGTGCCAGCACCCTGGGGTTACCGAACACTGAAGCTTTCTTT. Translating gives CASTLGLPNTEAFF.

With regard to this clonotype: This may arise from a read error, as a much more abundant clone is one base away. The chain uses TRBV27 and TRBJ2-6, with a tentative D call TRBD1 (6 bases). The CDR3 runs 15 residues. Germline-derived CDR1 and CDR2 are MNHEY and SMNVEV (reference sequence). The CDR3 is CTSSRDRTGANVLTF. The CDR3 bases are TGTACCAGCAGTCGAGACAGGACTGGGGCCAACGTCCTGACTTTC.

This clonotype was picked up a small number of times. V is TRBV11-3 and J is TRBJ2-7; a possible D gene is TRBD2 (6 bases). CDR1 and CDR2 (germline): SGHNT, YENEEA. V lost 4 bases and J lost 10, with 17 bases in between. The CDR3 covers 13 residues. CDR3 DNA: TGTGCCAGCAGCTCCCTTCCTTCAGGGACTCAGTACTTC. This translates into CASSSLPSGTQYF. Looking up the rest from reference TRBV11-3 and TRBJ2-7 gives the full variable domain: EAGVVQSPRYKIIEKKQPVAFWCNPISGHNTLYWYLQNLGQGPELLIRYENEEAVDDSQLPKDRFSAERLKGVDSTLKIQPAELGDSAVYLCASSSLPSGTQYFGPGTRLTVT.

A few counts support this clonotype. This chain links TRBV3-1 with TRBJ2-1, with 12 bases that match TRBD2. The V gene's germline CDR1 is LGHDT and CDR2 YNNKEL (reference sequence). J was trimmed by 4 bases and V by 4 bases; bases with no gene match: 5. The CDR3 contains 16 residues. The CDR3 region is CASSRATSGGYNEQFF. The CDR3 DNA follows: TGTGCCAGCAGCCGCGCGACTAGCGGGGGATACAATGAGCAGTTCTTC.

In the case of this clonotype: The conserved closing phenylalanine or tryptophan is absent in this CDR3, likely reflecting a read error. This chain connects TRBV12-3 or TRBV12-4 to TRBJ2-3; D may match TRBD1 or TRBD2 (5 bases each). The germline V and J ends were trimmed by 3 bases and 3 bases, with 22 bases remaining between them. The CDR3 runs 18 residues. The CDR3 protein is CASSFGAGWRIGTDTQYS. In nucleotides, the CDR3 is TGTGCCAGCAGTTTCGGGGCAGGGTGGAGAATCGGGACAGATACGCAGTATTCT.

This clonotype was observed a few times. The genes are TRBV9 and TRBJ1-4; no clear D. The V end lost 3 bases, the J end lost 2 bases, and 11 bases lay between the germline ends. Germline V gene lookup returns CDR1 SGDLS and CDR2 YYNGEE. There are 15 residues in the CDR3. CDR3 DNA sequence: TGTGCCAGCAGCGCCCACCTAGGGACTAATGAAAAACTGTTTTTT. It is translated as CASSAHLGTNEKLFF. Full variable domain (missing parts from reference TRBV9 and TRBJ1-4): DSGVTQTPKHLITATGQRVTLRCSPRSGDLSVYWYQQSLDQGLQFLIQYYNGEERAKGNILERFSAQQFPDLHSELNLSSLELGDSALYFCASSAHLGTNEKLFFGSGTQLSVL.

The table lists this clonotype with many counts. The CDR3 region is CASSSRTSGRDNEQFF. CDR3 coding DNA: TGTGCCAGCAGTTCCCGGACTAGCGGGAGAGACAATGAGCAGTTCTTC. This chain links TRBV12-3 or TRBV12-4 with TRBJ2-1, with 13 bases that match TRBD2. This CDR3 has 16 amino acids. J lost 5 bases, V lost 4 bases, and 5 bases had no gene match.

As concerns this clonotype: Since a much larger clone is just one base distant, this may be a read error. The V gene is TRBV9, the J gene TRBJ2-7; no definite D call. The DNA end lines up better with TRBJ2-5; the J call may be wrong. The CDR3 consists of 13 residues. The germline V gene encodes CDR1 SGDLS and CDR2 YYNGEE. The CDR3 loop reads CASSASLEETQYF. CDR3 DNA: TGTGCCAGCAGCGCTAGTCTCGAAGAGACCCAGTACTTC.

The V call is TRBV5-1, the J call TRBJ2-1; 10 positions match TRBD2. This CDR3 comprises 15 residues. With 4 bases clipped from V and 2 bases from J, the junction kept 3 bases outside the gene matches. Germline assignment: CDR1 SGHRS and CDR2 YFSETQ. In DNA form, the CDR3 reads TGCGCCAGCAGCCTAAGCGGGGGGGCCTACAATGAGCAGTTCTTC. Amino acids: CASSLSGGAYNEQFF.

Concerning this clonotype itself: At one end, the junction sequence differs from germline, possibly due to a read error. V is TRBV5-1 and J is TRBJ2-1, with D tentatively TRBD2 (5 bases). The CDR3 contains 14 residues. Looked up from germline, CDR1 is SGHRS and CDR2 is YFSETQ. The CDR3 here is CTSGDFGSYNEQFF. The CDR3 DNA follows: TGCACCAGCGGAGACTTCGGCTCCTACAATGAGCAGTTCTTC.

Of note for this clonotype: At one boundary the junction diverges from the germline segment, which might be a read error. The chain couples TRBV28 to TRBJ2-7; no reliable D call. CDR1 is MDHEN and CDR2 is SYDVKM in the germline V gene. The CDR3 runs 11 residues. In DNA form, the CDR3 reads TGCGCCAGCACCATACTTGATGAGCAGTACTTC. Translated, it gives CASTILDEQYF. The whole variable domain, remainder taken from reference TRBV28 and TRBJ2-7, is DVKVTQSSRYLVKRTGEKVFLECVQDMDHENMFWYRQDPGLGLRLIYFSYDVKMKEKGDIPEGYSVSREKKERFSLILESASTNQTSMYLCASTILDEQYFGPGTRLTVT.

This clonotype showed up just a few times. The chain couples TRBV24-1 to TRBJ1-5; D not certain. CDR3 length: 17 amino acids. V shed 7 bases and J shed 3 bases, with 21 bases lying between them. From germline, CDR1 is KGHDR and CDR2 SFDVKD. The CDR3 DNA reads TGTGCCACCAGGCCCTCCGTGATTTGTAGGTTCAATCAGCCCCAGCATTTT. Protein sequence: CATRPSVICRFNQPQHF.

The gene calls are TRBV12-3 or TRBV12-4 and TRBJ2-7, with TRBD2 matching over 8 bases. This CDR3 region has 18 residues. With 4 bases clipped from V and 6 bases from J, the junction kept 20 bases outside the gene matches. This CDR3 is CASSSPLEERERMGEQYF. The CDR3 bases are TGTGCCAGCAGTTCCCCTCTCGAGGAGCGGGAGAGAATGGGCGAGCAGTACTTC.

This clonotype was recorded a few times. The chain uses TRBV5-1 and TRBJ2-1; TRBD2 agrees at 9 bases. The CDR3 sequence is 15 residues long. The germline CDR1 and CDR2 sequences are SGHRS and YFSETQ. V was clipped by 2 bases and J by 5 bases; unmatched bases: 5. The CDR3, as DNA: TGCGCCAGCAGCTTCTCTAGCGGGACCCACAATGAGCAGTTCTTC. This encodes CASSFSSGTHNEQFF.

This clonotype came up many times. V and J are TRBV12-3 or TRBV12-4 and TRBJ2-7, with unresolved D. Trimming cost V 2 bases and J 2 bases, with 7 bases left between them. The CDR3 loop spans 13 amino acids. As DNA, the CDR3 is TGTGCCAGCAGTTTAATGGAGCCCTACGAGCAGTACTTC. Protein sequence: CASSLMEPYEQYF.

CDR3 residues: CASRETRSWGNEKLFF. CDR3 nucleotides: TGTGCCAGCAGGGAGACCCGCTCTTGGGGGAATGAAAAACTGTTTTTT. The chain is built from TRBV6-5 and TRBJ1-4; D is perhaps TRBD1 (5 bases). Trimming removed 6 bases at V and 5 bases at J, with 19 bases between. The CDR3 length is 16 residues. The germline V gene encodes CDR1 MNHEY and CDR2 SVGAGI.

Turning to this clonotype: This sequence may be a read error, since a much larger clone differs from it by one base. The rearrangement joins TRBV5-1 to TRBJ2-5, with unresolved D. Between the trimmed V and J ends, which lost 3 bases and 0 bases, there was a span of 9 bases. This CDR3 spans 14 amino acids. The germline CDR1 and CDR2 sequences are SGHRS and YFSETQ. The CDR3, as DNA: TGCGCCAGCAGCTGGGTTCAGGACCAAGAGACCCAGTACTTC. It codes for CASSWVQDQETQYF.

This clonotype was observed a single time. The genes are TRBV6-1 and TRBJ2-2; 9 nucleotides line up with TRBD2. There are 18 residues in the CDR3. V shed 0 bases, J shed 4 bases, and the junction held 9 bases outside the gene matches. CDR1 and CDR2 (germline): MNHNS, SASEGT. The CDR3 region is CASSEARGGRALTGELFF. The CDR3 bases are TGTGCCAGCAGTGAAGCGCGCGGCGGGAGGGCCCTCACCGGGGAGCTGTTTTTT.

This clonotype was picked up one time. This chain connects TRBV4-2 to TRBJ1-5, with D unresolved. Germline V gene lookup returns CDR1 LGHNA and CDR2 YNFKEQ. V dropped 4 bases and J dropped 0 bases, with 16 bases sitting between them. This CDR3 has 17 amino acids. CDR3 DNA: TGTGCCAGCAGCCCACTGGGCGAAAGCGATAGCAATCAGCCCCAGCATTTT. Its protein product is CASSPLGESDSNQPQHF.

This clonotype is a singleton in its sample. It may be a read error: a sequence one base away is much more abundant. The chain joins TRBV28 to TRBJ2-7; D gene uncertain. CDR1 and CDR2 (germline): MDHEN, SYDVKM. The CDR3 covers 14 residues. Written as DNA, the CDR3 is TGTGCCAGCAGTGGGCCCCACTGGTCCTGCGAGCAGTACTTC. It codes for CASSGPHWSCEQYF.